Given below is one T cell receptor (beta chain) in context. Its specificity is not known. These data come from a study of type 1 regulatory T cells. In the study overall: T-allo10 is an in vitro-generated, Tr1-enriched CD4 T cell product specific for alloantigen. Overall study findings and caveats: Compared with non-Tr1 cells, Tr1 cells showed a narrower TCR repertoire.

From the reads, TCRdb called clonotypes with MiXCR, one entry per CDR3 protein. The data contain fewer than 80,000 distinct CDR3 sequences, around 20% of them singletons. The CDR3 consists of 14 residues. Trimming stripped 1 base from V and 5 bases from J, with 12 bases between. Germline loops: CDR1 SGHKS, CDR2 YYEKEE (reference sequence). The chain employs TRBV5-5 and TRBJ1-1; D may be TRBD1 (6 bases). The sequencing sample was made of cultured type 1 regulatory T (Tr1) cells, either the whole culture or a sorted fraction (not recorded which). The TCR was taken from a human donor in good health. In DNA form, the CDR3 reads TGTGCCAGCAGCTTGAAGGGTACAGGGACTGAAGCTTTCTTT. Residues: CASSLKGTGTEAFF.